This T cell receptor beta chain was recovered during a study of blood T cells in healthy people across ages. Broader study findings: Any changes in expanded clonotypes were possibly confounded, as donor CMV status remained unknown.

Through a sample-barcoded 5' primer and a J-beta primer mix, a second PCR was run for roughly 7 to 11 cycles. Each sample yielded at least 2.5 million CDR3-containing paired-end reads. From the 5' RACE reads, TCRdb called clonotypes with MiXCR, one entry per CDR3 protein. The sample comprises 1,100,000 or so distinct CDR3 sequences, 40% to 45% of which are singletons, and approximately 17% rests with the top ten. The junction had 10 bases not matched to a gene; V was cut back by 4 bases and J by 6 bases. Germline V lookup: CDR1 DFQATT, CDR2 SNEGSKA (reference sequence). CDR3 length: 15 residues. A remark on this clonotype: Its cognate antigen is unknown.

The J gene is TRBJ2-3, the V gene TRBV20-1; 10 nucleotides agree with TRBD1. This receptor was taken from a woman aged 55-69 years in good health. Sequencing input: blood. The CDR3 region is CSAIPSDRGGDTQYF. CDR3 in DNA: TGCAGTGCTATACCCTCGGACAGGGGGGGGGATACGCAGTATTTT.